Presented here are 17 T cell receptor beta chains from one specimen sequenced in a study of T cell responses to AZD1222 COVID-19 vaccine. Method: immunoSEQ multiplex PCR; TCRdb's copy keeps in-frame clones and lacks some. The table includes about 120,000 clones, around nine tenths detected once. The sample here was peripheral blood, taken on day 0 of AZD1222 vaccination. These receptors all come from an adult in good health.

This chain joins TRBV5-1 and TRBJ1-2; maybe TRBD1 (5 bases). Trimming left V 1 base short and J 4 bases short, with 11 bases between. The germline CDR1 and CDR2 sequences are SGHRS and YFSETQ. This CDR3 is 14 amino acids long. The DNA for the CDR3 is TGCGCCAGCAGCTTGTTGCAGGGAAGCTATGGCTACACCTTC. Residues: CASSLLQGSYGYTF.

The gene calls are TRBV30 and TRBJ2-5; 7 nucleotides align to TRBD2. This CDR3 is built from 14 residues. Germline values: CDR1 GTSNPN, CDR2 SVGIG (reference sequence). Trimming at V came to 3 bases and at J to 2 bases, leaving 6 bases not matched to a gene. Here the CDR3 reads CAWSGWRGQETQYF. The CDR3 DNA follows: TGTGCCTGGAGCGGGTGGCGGGGGCAAGAGACCCAGTACTTC.

The chain employs TRBV7-9 and TRBJ1-1; D is uncertain. Between the trimmed V and J ends, which lost 6 bases and 1 base, there was a span of 15 bases. The CDR3 length is 15 residues. Germline-derived CDR1 and CDR2 are SEHNR and FQNEAQ (reference sequence). CDR3 loop: CASRRERVKNTEAFF. The CDR3, as DNA: TGTGCCAGCAGACGAGAGAGGGTTAAGAACACTGAAGCTTTCTTT.

The chain couples TRBV7-8 to TRBJ1-2, with D maybe TRBD1 (5 bases). V was clipped by 1 base and J by 3 bases, with 9 bases between them. Germline CDR1 is SGHVS and CDR2 is FQNEAQ. There are 14 residues in the CDR3. The CDR3 coding sequence is TGTGCCAGCAGCTTAGGCCGGGACTACTATGGCTACACCTTC. Translation gives CASSLGRDYYGYTF.

The V call is TRBV19, the J call TRBJ1-1; a possible D gene is TRBD1 (5 bases). Germline lookup yields CDR1 LNHDA and CDR2 SQIVND (reference sequence). V gave up 3 bases and J gave up 7 bases, with 15 bases separating them. This CDR3 region has 14 residues. The chain's CDR3 is CASSMRGGPLEAFF. For the CDR3, the DNA is TGTGCCAGTAGTATGCGGGGGGGACCCCTTGAAGCTTTCTTT.

The chain carries TRBV9 and TRBJ1-6; weak D call: TRBD1 (5 bases). With 4 bases removed from V and 9 bases from J, the gap between germline ends came to 14 bases. This CDR3 contains 14 residues. Per the germline V gene, CDR1 is SGDLS and CDR2 is YYNGEE. CDR3 DNA sequence: TGTGCCAGCAGCCCCCTTTCCGGGGGTTCACCCCTCCACTTT. Translating it yields CASSPLSGGSPLHF. The full variable domain, rest sourced from reference TRBV9 and TRBJ1-6, is DSGVTQTPKHLITATGQRVTLRCSPRSGDLSVYWYQQSLDQGLQFLIQYYNGEERAKGNILERFSAQQFPDLHSELNLSSLELGDSALYFCASSPLSGGSPLHFGNGTRLTVT.

The rearrangement joins TRBV25-1 to TRBJ2-1, with 8 nucleotides matching TRBD1. V shed 8 bases and J 5 bases; nucleotides not matched to a gene: 14. The germline V gene encodes CDR1 MGHDK and CDR2 SYGVNS. This CDR3 is built from 16 residues. CDR3 nucleotide sequence: TGTGCCAGCCTGCAGCGTACAGGGGGAATTGACAATGAGCAGTTCTTC. This encodes CASLQRTGGIDNEQFF. The whole variable domain, remainder taken from reference TRBV25-1 and TRBJ2-1, is EADIYQTPRYLVIGTGKKITLECSQTMGHDKMYWYQQDPGMELHLIHYSYGVNSTEKGDLSSESTVSRIRTEHFPLTLESARPSHTSQYLCASLQRTGGIDNEQFFGPGTRLTVL.

CDR3 region: CASSSGGLAGTYEQYF. The CDR3 region has the DNA TGTGCCAGCAGTTCTGGGGGCCTAGCGGGGACCTACGAGCAGTACTTC. The chain recombines TRBV28 with TRBJ2-7; 9 bases are a match to TRBD2. V dropped 4 bases and J dropped 2; count of bases not matched to a gene: 9. The CDR3 contains 16 residues. CDR1 MDHEN and CDR2 SYDVKM come from the germline V gene.

The CDR3: CASSLTSGRAAEQFF. For the CDR3, the DNA is TGTGCCAGCAGCTTAACTAGCGGGAGGGCCGCGGAGCAGTTCTTC. The chain carries TRBV7-3 and TRBJ2-1; 11 positions agree with TRBD2. Germline CDR1 and CDR2: SGHTA and FQGTGA. V gave up 0 bases and J gave up 10 bases; unmatched junction bases: 5. The CDR3 consists of 15 residues.

The chain carries TRBV3-1 (or the pseudogene TRBV3-2) and TRBJ2-1; D remains ambiguous. CDR1 LGHDT and CDR2 YNNKEL come from the germline V gene (reference sequence). The germline V and J ends were trimmed by 1 base and 3 bases, with 7 bases remaining between them. The CDR3 totals 14 residues. CDR3 sequence (DNA): TGTGCCAGCAGCCAAGGACAACTCTACAATGAGCAGTTCTTC. Encoded protein: CASSQGQLYNEQFF.

V is TRBV6-5 and J is TRBJ1-1, with D possibly being TRBD1 (5 bases). The CDR3 has 14 residues. CDR1 is MNHEY, CDR2 SVGAGI, per germline. V was pared by 6 bases and J by 5 bases, with 16 bases between. CDR3 nucleotide sequence: TGTGCCAGCAGGGTTCAAGGGCCAGGGACTGAAGCTTTCTTT. The encoded protein is CASRVQGPGTEAFF.

This chain connects TRBV18 to TRBJ1-5; no clear D. CDR3 size: 17 residues. The ends were cut back, 5 bases at V and 2 bases at J, with 19 bases in the middle. CDR1 is KGHSH, CDR2 LQKENI, per germline. The CDR3 bases are TGTGCCAGCTCATACGTCGAGGGAAATAGCGGCAATCAGCCCCAGCATTTT. Amino acids: CASSYVEGNSGNQPQHF.

V and J are TRBV21-1 and TRBJ1-4. TRBV21-1 constitutes a pseudogene. The CDR3 is 20 amino acids. The CDR3 loop is CASSTYQRPVSRSTNEKLFF. CDR3 DNA: TGTGCCAGCAGCACGTACCAGCGCCCGGTCTCTCGTAGTACTAATGAAAAACTGTTTTTT.

V is TRBV12-3 or TRBV12-4 and J is TRBJ2-3; 7 bases line up with TRBD2. This CDR3 has 10 residues. With 8 bases clipped from V and 11 bases from J, the junction kept 4 bases outside the gene matches. The chain's CDR3 is CASSGGLQYF. The CDR3, as DNA: TGTGCCAGCTCGGGAGGATTGCAGTATTTT.

The rearrangement uses TRBV15 and TRBJ2-5; D not certain. Per the germline V gene, CDR1 is LNHNV and CDR2 is YYDKDF (reference sequence). The CDR3 is made up of 14 amino acids. V dropped 0 bases and J dropped 2 bases, with 7 bases sitting between them. Here the CDR3 reads CATSRDDTQETQYF. CDR3 coding DNA: TGTGCCACCAGCAGAGATGACACACAAGAGACCCAGTACTTC.

V is TRBV5-1 and J is TRBJ2-1, with 10 bases lining up with TRBD1. V lost 4 bases to trimming and J lost 2 bases; unmatched junction nucleotides: 6. Germline V gene data show CDR1 as SGHRS and CDR2 as YFSETQ. This CDR3 comprises 16 residues. CDR3 in DNA: TGCGCCAGCAGCCTTGATGGACAGGGGGCCTACAATGAGCAGTTCTTC. Translating it yields CASSLDGQGAYNEQFF.

The chain has TRBV5-1 and TRBJ2-1; 10 bases line up with TRBD2. Germline V CDR1 and CDR2: SGHRS, YFSETQ. This CDR3 has 14 residues. J gave up 3 bases and V 6 bases, and 3 bases lay outside the gene matches. For the CDR3, the DNA is TGCGCCAGCATGTCTAGCGGGAGCTACAATGAGCAGTTCTTC. Translation gives CASMSSGSYNEQFF.